The rows below give T cell receptor beta chains drawn from one sample of a study of CD8 T cells in ankylosing spondylitis. MiXCR was run by TCRdb on the 5' RACE reads, yielding one entry per CDR3 protein. Here the sample spans about 36,000 distinct CDR3 sequences, more than 9.5% being singletons. Sequencing was done on a sample of synovial fluid, either unsorted or a sorted T cell fraction (not recorded which). The source of these receptors is a male donor with ankylosing spondylitis. CDR3s include the opening cysteine and the closing phenylalanine or tryptophan. D genes are given only for firm matches. Size is stated for part of the rows, as once, few or many counts, or as a class when the clone is expanded.

few	TRBD2	TRBV28	TRBJ2-3	CASSLLARFTDTQYF	TGTGCCAGCAGTCTACTAGCGCGGTTCACAGATACGCAGTATTTT
many	.	TRBV7-2	TRBJ1-2	CASSSSGWYGYTF	TGTGCCAGCAGCTCCTCAGGGTGGTATGGCTACACCTTC
.	TRBD1	TRBV6-1	TRBJ2-7	CASSEAETGAHEQYF	TGTGCCAGCAGTGAAGCTGAGACAGGGGCGCACGAGCAGTACTTC
few	.	TRBV12-5	TRBJ2-2	CASGYQGGTNTGELFF	TGTGCTAGTGGCTACCAAGGGGGGACAAACACCGGGGAGCTGTTTTTT
many	.	TRBV20-1	TRBJ2-3	CSAGGQGSDTQYF	TGCAGTGCTGGGGGGCAGGGGTCAGATACGCAGTATTTT
.	TRBD1	TRBV19	TRBJ1-6	CASSDPGGDSPLHF	TGTGCCAGTTCCGATCCAGGGGGTGATTCACCCCTCCACTTT
many	.	TRBV20-1	TRBJ2-7	CSARDLRQDPITYEQYF	TGCAGTGCTAGAGATCTCCGACAGGACCCGATTACCTACGAGCAGTACTTC
.	TRBD2	TRBV11-3	TRBJ2-1	CASSLDSSGHNEQFF	TGTGCCAGCAGCTTAGACTCTAGCGGTCACAATGAGCAGTTCTTC
few	TRBD1	TRBV29-1	TRBJ2-7	CSVEDTGQGEKGLYEQYF	TGCAGCGTTGAAGACACAGGACAGGGGGAAAAAGGACTCTACGAGCAGTACTTC
.	.	TRBV7-9	TRBJ2-7	CASSSDSPSRF	TGTGCCAGCAGCTCGGACAGTCCCTCGCGATTC
few	TRBD1	TRBV28	TRBJ1-2	CASSLLRDSSLGGYTF	TGTGCCAGCAGTTTATTGCGGGACAGCTCCTTAGGTGGCTACACCTTC
many	.	TRBV4-2	TRBJ1-2	CASSSRTGNGYGYTF	TGTGCCAGCAGCTCGCGTACGGGGAATGGATATGGCTACACCTTC
many	.	TRBV24-1	TRBJ2-6	CATSDLKNSGANVLTF	TGTGCCACCAGTGATTTGAAGAACTCTGGGGCCAACGTCCTGACTTTC
many	.	TRBV24-1	TRBJ2-4	CATSDSALAKNIQYF	TGTGCCACCAGTGATTCCGCACTAGCCAAAAACATTCAGTACTTC
many	.	TRBV29-1	TRBJ2-1	CSAFGGYNEQFF	TGCAGCGCCTTCGGGGGATACAATGAGCAGTTCTTC
many	TRBD2	TRBV24-1	TRBJ2-1	CATGTSGTYNEQFF	TGTGCCACCGGGACTAGCGGGACCTACAATGAGCAGTTCTTC
few	.	TRBV6-4	TRBJ2-1	CASSDSSGVGYNEQFF	TGTGCCAGCAGTGACTCATCAGGGGTGGGCTACAATGAGCAGTTCTTC
few	.	TRBV7-8	TRBJ2-2	CASSLARQEYYLNTGELFF	TGTGCCAGCAGCTTAGCGAGACAGGAATACTACTTGAACACCGGGGAGCTGTTTTTT
many	.	TRBV14	TRBJ2-1	CASSLRYNEQFF	TGTGCCAGCAGCCTCCGGTACAATGAGCAGTTCTTC
medium-sized	TRBD1	TRBV24-1	TRBJ1-1	CATKDRLNTEAFF	TGTGCCACCAAGGACAGGTTGAACACTGAAGCTTTCTTT
.	.	TRBV28	TRBJ2-7	CASSLHPSWGQNPYEQYF	TGTGCCAGCAGTTTACATCCCTCATGGGGCCAAAACCCCTACGAGCAGTACTTC
few	TRBD1	TRBV5-1	TRBJ2-2	CASSWGTATGELFF	TGCGCCAGCAGCTGGGGGACAGCGACCGGGGAGCTGTTTTTT
medium-sized	.	TRBV20-1	TRBJ2-7	CSARGGAGDEQYF	TGCAGTGCTAGAGGGGGGGCTGGTGACGAGCAGTACTTC
many	.	TRBV28	TRBJ2-7	CASSPLRDMNYEQYF	TGTGCCAGCAGTCCCCTCCGGGACATGAATTACGAGCAGTACTTC
.	.	TRBV7-9	TRBJ2-2	CASSDTAGSNTGELFF	TGTGCCAGCAGCGATACTGCGGGGTCGAACACCGGGGAGCTGTTTTTT
many	.	TRBV12-3/TRBV12-4	TRBJ1-1	CASTASSEAFF	TGTGCCAGCACCGCCTCCAGTGAAGCTTTCTTT
few	.	TRBV5-1	TRBJ2-1	CASSLAGPYNEQFF	TGCGCCAGCAGCTTAGCGGGTCCCTACAATGAGCAGTTCTTC
few	.	TRBV28	TRBJ1-2	CASSISLGYTF	TGTGCCAGCAGTATCTCTCTAGGCTACACCTTC
many	.	TRBV7-2	TRBJ1-6	CASSSGPYQGSPLHF	TGTGCCAGCAGTTCCGGGCCGTACCAGGGGTCACCCCTCCACTTT
.	TRBD2	TRBV27	TRBJ2-1	CASRLAGEQFF	TGTGCCAGCAGACTAGCGGGGGAGCAGTTCTTC
.	.	TRBV28	TRBJ2-7	CASTDAGGDEQYF	TGTGCCAGCACCGACGCCGGGGGCGACGAGCAGTACTTC
.	.	TRBV2	TRBJ2-5	CASSEQGRLEETQYF	TGTGCCAGCAGTGAACAGGGTAGGCTCGAAGAGACCCAGTACTTC
.	.	TRBV5-1	TRBJ2-6	CASSSGQKLLSGANVLTF	TGCGCCAGCAGCTCCGGACAAAAATTACTTTCTGGGGCCAACGTCCTGACTTTC
.	TRBD2	TRBV24-1	TRBJ2-1	CATRGLENEQFF	TGTGCCACCAGGGGACTAGAAAATGAGCAGTTCTTC
many	TRBD1	TRBV7-3	TRBJ2-7	CASSRSGTGNIIALWEQYF	TGTGCCAGCAGCCGTTCCGGGACAGGAAACATAATCGCCTTATGGGAGCAGTACTTC
few	.	TRBV12-3/TRBV12-4	TRBJ1-1	CASSLHQNTEAFF	TGTGCCAGCAGTCTCCACCAGAACACTGAAGCTTTCTTT
.	.	TRBV7-3	TRBJ2-3	CASSLGSLTDTQYF	TGTGCCAGCAGCTTAGGCAGTCTCACAGATACGCAGTATTTT
.	.	TRBV11-1	TRBJ2-7	CASSLRSEIYEQYF	TGTGCCAGCAGCTTAAGAAGCGAGATCTACGAGCAGTACTTC
medium-sized	TRBD1	TRBV7-8	TRBJ2-1	CASSGETGMVREQFF	TGTGCCAGCTCCGGGGAGACAGGGATGGTACGTGAGCAGTTCTTC
many	.	TRBV6-2/TRBV6-3	TRBJ2-7	CASTTGYEQYF	TGTGCCAGCACTACAGGTTACGAGCAGTACTTC
many	TRBD1	TRBV29-1	TRBJ2-3	CSKNTGVGVDTQYF	TGCAGCAAGAATACAGGGGTGGGGGTAGATACGCAGTATTTT
.	.	TRBV7-9	TRBJ2-5	CASSQVGARETQYF	TGTGCCAGCAGCCAAGTGGGGGCTAGGGAGACCCAGTACTTC
few	.	TRBV19	TRBJ2-3	CASSSLGTADTQYF	TGTGCCAGTTCGTCCCTGGGAACCGCGGATACGCAGTATTTT
many	.	TRBV10-3	TRBJ2-1	CAISAPSSLPNNEQFF	TGTGCCATCAGCGCACCCTCTAGCTTACCTAACAATGAGCAGTTCTTC
many	.	TRBV12-3/TRBV12-4	TRBJ2-1	CASSLPGTYNEQFF	TGTGCCAGCAGTTTGCCGGGAACATACAATGAGCAGTTCTTC
many	.	TRBV29-1	TRBJ1-1	CSVEPRNTEAFF	TGCAGCGTTGAACCGAGGAACACTGAAGCTTTCTTT
many	.	TRBV7-2	TRBJ1-5	CASSLHMNQPQHF	TGTGCCAGCAGTTTACACATGAATCAGCCCCAGCATTTT
few	.	TRBV25-1	TRBJ2-2	CASSEGPYTGELFF	TGTGCCAGCAGCGAGGGCCCTTACACCGGGGAGCTGTTTTTT
.	.	TRBV5-5	TRBJ2-1	CASSFLAGPSSYNEQFF	TGTGCCAGCAGCTTTTTGGCGGGGCCGAGCTCCTACAATGAGCAGTTCTTC
many	TRBD1	TRBV5-6	TRBJ1-5	CASSLGQGVGQPQHF	TGTGCCAGCAGCCTAGGACAGGGCGTCGGTCAGCCCCAGCATTTT
.	.	TRBV5-1	TRBJ2-2	CASSLAQAFTGELFF	TGCGCCAGCAGCTTGGCCCAGGCCTTCACCGGGGAGCTGTTTTTT
.	.	TRBV2	TRBJ1-1	CASKNGGGAEAFF	TGTGCCAGCAAGAACGGAGGGGGAGCTGAAGCTTTCTTT
many	.	TRBV20-1	TRBJ2-1	CSARGRRGANGEQFF	TGCAGTGCTAGAGGCAGGCGCGGGGCTAATGGGGAGCAGTTCTTC
.	.	TRBV20-1	TRBJ2-3	CSARGGGFSSTDTQYF	TGCAGTGCTAGAGGAGGAGGGTTCTCTAGCACAGATACGCAGTATTTT
.	.	TRBV12-3/TRBV12-4	TRBJ1-3	CASSLIGVSGNTIYF	TGTGCCAGCAGTTTAATTGGGGTATCTGGAAACACCATATATTTT
.	TRBD2	TRBV7-9	TRBJ2-7	CASSSGLAGVEQYF	TGTGCCAGCAGCTCGGGACTAGCGGGAGTCGAGCAGTACTTC
few	TRBD2	TRBV28	TRBJ2-7	CASSLFWTSVNYEQYF	TGTGCCAGCAGTTTATTCTGGACTAGCGTAAACTACGAGCAGTACTTC
many	TRBD1	TRBV20-1	TRBJ2-4	CSATPDREAKNIQYF	TGCAGTGCAACGCCCGACAGGGAGGCCAAAAACATTCAGTACTTC